This TCR beta chain is drawn from a study of siplizumab effects on memory and regulatory T cells. General study points: Proliferating Tregs in siplizumab cultures were never verified as suppressive. Alloreactive sequences traceable to unstimulated CD4+ memory cells were significantly reduced by siplizumab. Naive T cells, seemingly more diverse than memory cells, seemed major alloresponse contributors.

Per individual sample, about 100,000 TCR templates were assayed. The repertoire was sequenced with immunoSEQ multiplex PCR; TCRdb's copy has only in-frame clones and lacks some. The sample includes about 64,000 clones, around 96% of them seen just once. Germline-derived CDR1 and CDR2 are MNHEY and SVGAGI. The CDR3 contains 13 residues. V was shortened by 7 bases and J by 4 bases, with 13 bases between the two germline ends. Turning to this clone: Its specificity is unknown.

The sample comprised naive CD8+ T cells sorted from blood. V gene TRBV6-5 combines with J gene TRBJ1-1, with D tentatively TRBD1 (5 bases). This TCR came from a human donor in good health. The CDR3 spells CASTPLRGTEAFF. As DNA, the CDR3 is TGTGCCAGCACCCCGTTGAGGGGCACTGAAGCTTTCTTT.